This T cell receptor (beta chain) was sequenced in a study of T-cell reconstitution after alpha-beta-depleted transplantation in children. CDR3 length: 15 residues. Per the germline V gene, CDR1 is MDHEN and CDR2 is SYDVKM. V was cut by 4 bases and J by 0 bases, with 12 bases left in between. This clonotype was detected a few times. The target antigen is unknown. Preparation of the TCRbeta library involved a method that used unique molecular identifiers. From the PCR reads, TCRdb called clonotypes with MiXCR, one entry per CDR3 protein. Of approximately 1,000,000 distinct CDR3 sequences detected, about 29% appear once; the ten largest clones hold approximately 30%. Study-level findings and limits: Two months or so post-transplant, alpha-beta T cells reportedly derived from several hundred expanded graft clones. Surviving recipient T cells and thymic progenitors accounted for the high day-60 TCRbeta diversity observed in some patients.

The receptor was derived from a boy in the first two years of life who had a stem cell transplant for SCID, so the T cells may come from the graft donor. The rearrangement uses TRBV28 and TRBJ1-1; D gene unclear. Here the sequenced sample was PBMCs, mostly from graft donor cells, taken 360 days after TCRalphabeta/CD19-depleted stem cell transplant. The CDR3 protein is CASSSRRRVNTEAFF. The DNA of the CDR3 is TGTGCCAGCAGTTCCAGACGGAGGGTGAACACTGAAGCTTTCTTT.